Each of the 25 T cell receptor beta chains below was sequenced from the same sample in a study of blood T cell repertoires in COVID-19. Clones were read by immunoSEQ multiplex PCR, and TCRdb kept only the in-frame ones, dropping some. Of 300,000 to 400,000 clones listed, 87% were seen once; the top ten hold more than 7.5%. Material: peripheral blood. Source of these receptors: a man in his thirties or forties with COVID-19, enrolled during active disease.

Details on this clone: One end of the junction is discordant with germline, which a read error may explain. The CDR3: CASSQNTGILPF. The CDR3 nucleotides read TGTGCCAGCAGCCAGAATACAGGAATTCTCCCCTTC. The rearrangement links TRBV28 to TRBJ1-2, with D tentatively TRBD1 (5 bases). The CDR3 is made up of 12 amino acids. Germline V gene sequence: CDR1 MDHEN, CDR2 SYDVKM.

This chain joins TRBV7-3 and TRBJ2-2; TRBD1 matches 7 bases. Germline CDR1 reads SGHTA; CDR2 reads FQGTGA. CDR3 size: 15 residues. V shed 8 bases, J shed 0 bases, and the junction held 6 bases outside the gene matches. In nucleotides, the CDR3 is TGTGCCAGCCGAAAAGGGACAGCGAACACCGGGGAGCTGTTTTTT. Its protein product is CASRKGTANTGELFF.

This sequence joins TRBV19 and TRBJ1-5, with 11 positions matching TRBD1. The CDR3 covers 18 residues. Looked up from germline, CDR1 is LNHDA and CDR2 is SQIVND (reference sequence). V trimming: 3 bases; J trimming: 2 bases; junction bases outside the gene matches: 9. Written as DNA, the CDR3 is TGTGCCAGTAGTATCAGTTCTGGGACAGGGGGACGCAATCAGCCCCAGCATTTT. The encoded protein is CASSISSGTGGRNQPQHF.

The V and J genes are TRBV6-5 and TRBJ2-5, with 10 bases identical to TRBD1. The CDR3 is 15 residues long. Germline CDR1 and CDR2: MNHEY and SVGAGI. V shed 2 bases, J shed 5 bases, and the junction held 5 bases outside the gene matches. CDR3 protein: CASSYRDRGGETQYF. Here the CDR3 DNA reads TGTGCCAGCAGTTACCGGGACAGGGGCGGGGAGACCCAGTACTTC.

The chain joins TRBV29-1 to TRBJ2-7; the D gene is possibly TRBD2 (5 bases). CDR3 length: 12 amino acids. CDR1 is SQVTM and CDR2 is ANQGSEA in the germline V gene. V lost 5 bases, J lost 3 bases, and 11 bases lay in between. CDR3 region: CSVSEGNYEQYF. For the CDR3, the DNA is TGCAGCGTTTCTGAGGGAAACTACGAGCAGTACTTC.

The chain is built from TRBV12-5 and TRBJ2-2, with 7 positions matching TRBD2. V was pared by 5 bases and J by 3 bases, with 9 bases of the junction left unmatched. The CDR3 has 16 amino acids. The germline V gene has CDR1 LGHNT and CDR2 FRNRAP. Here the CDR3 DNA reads TGTGCTAGTGGTCTGCTACCGGGAGGATACACCGGGGAGCTGTTTTTT. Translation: CASGLLPGGYTGELFF.

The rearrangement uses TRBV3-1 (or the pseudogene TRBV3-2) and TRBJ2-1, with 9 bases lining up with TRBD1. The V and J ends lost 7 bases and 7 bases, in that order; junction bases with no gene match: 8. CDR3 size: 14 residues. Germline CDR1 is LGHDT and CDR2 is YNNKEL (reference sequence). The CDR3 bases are TGTGCCAGCACCGGGACAGGGACTGGGAATGAGCAGTTCTTC. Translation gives CASTGTGTGNEQFF.

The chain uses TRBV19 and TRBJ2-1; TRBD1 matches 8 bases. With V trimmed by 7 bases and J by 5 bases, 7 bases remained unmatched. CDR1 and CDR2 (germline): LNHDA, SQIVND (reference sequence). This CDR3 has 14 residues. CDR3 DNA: TGTGCCAGTAAACGCGGGGACAGGAACAATGAGCAGTTCTTC. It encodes CASKRGDRNNEQFF.

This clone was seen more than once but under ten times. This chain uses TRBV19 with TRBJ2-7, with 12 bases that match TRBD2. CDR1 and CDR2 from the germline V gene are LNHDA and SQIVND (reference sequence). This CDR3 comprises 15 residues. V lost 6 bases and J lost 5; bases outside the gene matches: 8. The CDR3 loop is CASRGRLAGVDEQYF. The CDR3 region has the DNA TGTGCCAGTAGGGGCAGACTAGCGGGAGTGGACGAGCAGTACTTC. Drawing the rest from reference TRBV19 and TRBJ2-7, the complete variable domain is DGGITQSPKYLFRKEGQNVTLSCEQNLNHDAMYWYRQDPGQGLRLIYYSQIVNDFQKGDIAEGYSVSREKKESFPLTVTSAQKNPTAFYLCASRGRLAGVDEQYFGPGTRLTVT.

The CDR3 nucleotides read TGTGCCAGTACTCTCGGCTGGGGGCGGACACTGTTTTTT. Translated, it gives CASTLGWGRTLFF. V usage is TRBV19 and J usage is TRBJ1-4, with D possibly TRBD1 on 6 matching bases. Per the germline V gene, CDR1 is LNHDA and CDR2 is SQIVND (reference sequence). The CDR3 extends over 13 amino acids. V lost 7 bases to trimming and J lost 13 bases, with 19 bases between them.

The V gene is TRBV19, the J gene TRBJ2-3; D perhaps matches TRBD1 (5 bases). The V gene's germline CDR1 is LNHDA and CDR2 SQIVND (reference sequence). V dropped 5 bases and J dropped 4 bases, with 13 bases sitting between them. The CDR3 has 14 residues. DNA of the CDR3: TGTGCCAGTAGTCGGGCAGGGCAATCAGATACGCAGTATTTT. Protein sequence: CASSRAGQSDTQYF. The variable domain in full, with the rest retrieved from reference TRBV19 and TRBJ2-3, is DGGITQSPKYLFRKEGQNVTLSCEQNLNHDAMYWYRQDPGQGLRLIYYSQIVNDFQKGDIAEGYSVSREKKESFPLTVTSAQKNPTAFYLCASSRAGQSDTQYFGPGTRLTVL.

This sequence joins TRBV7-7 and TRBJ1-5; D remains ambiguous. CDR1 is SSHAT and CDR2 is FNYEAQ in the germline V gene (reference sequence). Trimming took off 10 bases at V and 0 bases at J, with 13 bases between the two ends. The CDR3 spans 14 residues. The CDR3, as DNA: TGTGCCAAACCGACCGGGGTTAGCAATCAGCCCCAGCATTTT. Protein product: CAKPTGVSNQPQHF.

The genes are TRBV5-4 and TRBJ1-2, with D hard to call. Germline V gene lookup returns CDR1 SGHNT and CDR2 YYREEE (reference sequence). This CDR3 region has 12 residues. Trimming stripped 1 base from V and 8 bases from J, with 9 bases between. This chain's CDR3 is CASSLSGRGYTF. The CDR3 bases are TGTGCCAGCAGCTTGAGCGGTCGGGGCTACACCTTC. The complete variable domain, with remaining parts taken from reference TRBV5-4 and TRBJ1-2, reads ETGVTQSPTHLIKTRGQQVTLRCSSQSGHNTVSWYQQALGQGPQFIFQYYREEENGRGNFPPRFSGLQFPNYSSELNVNALELDDSALYLCASSLSGRGYTFGSGTRLTVV.

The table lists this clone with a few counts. CDR3 protein: CASSLVASGAEAYEQYF. The CDR3 coding sequence is TGTGCCAGCAGTTTAGTTGCTAGCGGAGCAGAGGCCTACGAGCAGTACTTC. V is TRBV27 and J is TRBJ2-7; 7 bases agree with TRBD2. Germline values: CDR1 MNHEY, CDR2 SMNVEV (reference sequence). The CDR3 spans 17 residues. The ends lost 2 bases at V and 2 bases at J; junction bases unmatched: 12.

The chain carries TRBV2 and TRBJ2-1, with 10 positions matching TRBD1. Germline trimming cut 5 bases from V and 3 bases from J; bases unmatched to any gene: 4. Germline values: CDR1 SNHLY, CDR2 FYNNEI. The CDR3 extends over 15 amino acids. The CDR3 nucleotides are TGTGCCAGCAGTCGGACAGGGGGTTTCTACAATGAGCAGTTCTTC. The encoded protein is CASSRTGGFYNEQFF.

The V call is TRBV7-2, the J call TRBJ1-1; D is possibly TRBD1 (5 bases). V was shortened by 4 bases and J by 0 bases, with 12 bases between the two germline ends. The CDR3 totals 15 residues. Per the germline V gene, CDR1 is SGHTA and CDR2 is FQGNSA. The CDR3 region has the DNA TGTGCCAGCAGCTCCGCCAGGGTCATGAACACTGAAGCTTTCTTT. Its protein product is CASSSARVMNTEAFF.

For the CDR3, the DNA is TGTGCCAGCAGCGTAGATTTAGCGGCCTACAATGAGCAGTTCTTC. Protein sequence: CASSVDLAAYNEQFF. The V and J genes are TRBV9 and TRBJ2-1; tentative D call: TRBD2 (6 bases). This CDR3 region has 15 residues. Trimming pared 0 bases from V and 2 bases from J, leaving 9 bases between. CDR1 is SGDLS and CDR2 is YYNGEE in the germline V gene.

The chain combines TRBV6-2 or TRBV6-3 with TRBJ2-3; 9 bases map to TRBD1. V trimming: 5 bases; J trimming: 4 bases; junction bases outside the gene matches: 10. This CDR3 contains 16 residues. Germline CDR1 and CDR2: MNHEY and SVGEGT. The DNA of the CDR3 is TGTGCCAGCAGTGGTGGGGGACAGGGTACACCAGATACGCAGTATTTT. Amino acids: CASSGGGQGTPDTQYF.

Here the CDR3 reads CASTPGAGGWNSPLHF. In DNA form, the CDR3 reads TGTGCCAGCACCCCTGGGGCAGGGGGCTGGAATTCACCCCTCCACTTT. This sequence joins TRBV5-4 and TRBJ1-6; TRBD1 aligns across 8 bases. The germline V gene encodes CDR1 SGHNT and CDR2 YYREEE (reference sequence). The CDR3 is 16 amino acids. V shed 6 bases and J 7 bases; nucleotides not matched to a gene: 12.

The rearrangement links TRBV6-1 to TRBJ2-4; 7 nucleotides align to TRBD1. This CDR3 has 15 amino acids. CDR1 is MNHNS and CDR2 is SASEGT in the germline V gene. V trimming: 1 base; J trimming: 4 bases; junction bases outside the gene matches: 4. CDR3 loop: CASSEEGTVKNIQYF. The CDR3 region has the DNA TGTGCCAGCAGTGAAGAAGGGACAGTAAAAAACATTCAGTACTTC.

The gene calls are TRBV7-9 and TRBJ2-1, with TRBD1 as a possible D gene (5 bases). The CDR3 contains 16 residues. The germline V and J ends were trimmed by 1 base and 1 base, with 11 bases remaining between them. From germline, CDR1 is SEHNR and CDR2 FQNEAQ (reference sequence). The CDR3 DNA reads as TGTGCCAGCAGCTTAGTTTCAGGGTATTCCTACAATGAGCAGTTCTTC. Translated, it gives CASSLVSGYSYNEQFF. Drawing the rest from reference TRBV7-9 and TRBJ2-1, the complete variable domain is DTGVSQNPRHKITKRGQNVTFRCDPISEHNRLYWYRQTLGQGPEFLTYFQNEAQLEKSRLLSDRFSAERPKGSFSTLEIQRTEQGDSAMYLCASSLVSGYSYNEQFFGPGTRLTVL.

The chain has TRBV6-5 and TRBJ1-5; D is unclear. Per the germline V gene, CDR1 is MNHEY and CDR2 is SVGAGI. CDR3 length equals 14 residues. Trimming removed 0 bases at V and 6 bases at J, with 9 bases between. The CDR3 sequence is CASSYSQSGQPQHF. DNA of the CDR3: TGTGCCAGCAGTTACTCGCAGTCTGGTCAGCCCCAGCATTTT.

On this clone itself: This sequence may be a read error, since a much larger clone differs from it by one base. The DNA of the CDR3 is TGTGTCAGTAGTATGGGACTAGCGGATCCCTACGAGCAGTACTTC. This codes for CVSSMGLADPYEQYF. This chain links TRBV19 with TRBJ2-7, with TRBD2 matching 11 bases. Germline V CDR1 and CDR2: LNHDA, SQIVND (reference sequence). The length of the CDR3 is 15 residues.

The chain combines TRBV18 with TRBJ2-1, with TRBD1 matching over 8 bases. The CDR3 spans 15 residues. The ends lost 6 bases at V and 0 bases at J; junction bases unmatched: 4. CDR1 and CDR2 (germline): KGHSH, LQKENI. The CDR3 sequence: CASSPQGASYNEQFF. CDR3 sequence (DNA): TGTGCCAGCTCTCCCCAGGGGGCCTCCTACAATGAGCAGTTCTTC.

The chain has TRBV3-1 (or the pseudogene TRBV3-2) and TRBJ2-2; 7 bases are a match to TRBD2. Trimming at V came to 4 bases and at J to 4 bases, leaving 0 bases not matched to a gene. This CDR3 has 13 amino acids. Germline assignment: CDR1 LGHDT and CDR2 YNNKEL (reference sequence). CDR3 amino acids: CASSPGGTGELFF. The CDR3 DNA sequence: TGTGCCAGCAGCCCGGGGGGCACCGGGGAGCTGTTTTTT.